The rows below give T cell receptor beta chains drawn from one sample of a study of blood T cell repertoires in COVID-19. Only in-frame clones appear in the TCRdb table, and some are missing; sequencing was by immunoSEQ multiplex PCR. Of roughly 43,000 clones detected, approximately 86% appear once; the ten largest clones hold about 4.2%. Sequenced input: peripheral blood. These receptor sequences come from a woman in her 70s with acute or convalescent COVID-19. Each CDR3 is given with its conserved first and last residue. The D gene is left open where the match is weak. Only part of the rows carry a size: once, few, many, or a class if the clone is expanded.

>TRBJ1-6|.|.|TRBV19
CASSIGAGGGSPLHF
TGTGCCAGTAGTATAGGCGCTGGGGGAGGATCACCCCTCCACTTT
>TRBJ1-2|.|.|TRBV18
CASSPPTDLVGYTF
TGTGCCAGCTCACCACCCACAGATCTTGTTGGCTACACCTTC
>TRBJ2-7|once|.|TRBV7-6
CASSDGSMNPEQYF
TGTGCCAGCAGCGACGGGTCCATGAACCCCGAGCAGTACTTC
>TRBJ2-3|few|TRBD2|TRBV11-3
CASRDPGLATSVQYF
TGTGCCAGCCGCGACCCCGGACTAGCAACCTCGGTGCAGTATTTT
>TRBJ1-3|.|.|TRBV7-9
CASSAPGLTSGNTIYF
TGTGCCAGCAGCGCACCGGGACTGACCTCTGGAAACACCATATATTTT
>TRBJ1-1|few|.|TRBV28
CASSSVWTGGTEAFF
TGTGCCAGCAGCTCCGTTTGGACCGGGGGCACTGAAGCTTTCTTT
>TRBJ1-1|.|.|TRBV19
CASSILGAGAFF
TGTGCCAGTAGTATCTTGGGGGCTGGGGCTTTCTTT
>TRBJ2-7|.|.|TRBV29-1
CSTRDNNYEQYF
TGCAGCACCAGGGACAATAACTACGAGCAGTACTTC
>TRBJ1-5|.|.|TRBV4-1
CASSQDSGGDQPQHF
TGCGCCAGCAGCCAAGATTCGGGGGGCGATCAGCCCCAGCATTTT
>TRBJ2-2|.|TRBD2|TRBV27
CASGTSVSGELFF
TGTGCCAGCGGGACTAGCGTATCCGGGGAGCTGTTTTTT
>TRBJ2-7|.|TRBD2|TRBV15
CATSRSTSATSYEQYF
TGTGCCACCAGCAGATCCACTAGCGCGACCTCCTACGAGCAGTACTTC
>TRBJ2-3|.|TRBD1|TRBV2
CASSGDRVTDTQYF
TGTGCCAGCAGTGGGGACAGGGTGACAGATACGCAGTATTTT
>TRBJ1-3|.|.|TRBV9
CASSVGALGVSGNTIYF
TGTGCCAGCAGCGTAGGGGCCCTCGGGGTCTCTGGAAACACCATATATTTT
>TRBJ2-3|.|.|TRBV5-1
CASSLVPGLTTGSDTQYF
TGCGCCAGCAGCTTGGTACCAGGGCTCACGACTGGCTCAGATACGCAGTATTTT
>TRBJ1-3|.|TRBD1|TRBV19
CASSFRRDSSGNTIYF
TGTGCCAGTAGTTTCCGCCGGGACAGCTCTGGAAACACCATATATTTT
>TRBJ2-1|once|TRBD2|TRBV9
CASSALTSGSDDEQFF
TGTGCCAGCAGCGCCTTGACTAGCGGGAGTGATGATGAGCAGTTCTTC
>TRBJ2-7|.|.|TRBV5-6
CASSLSGPVNEQYF
TGTGCCAGCAGCTTGAGCGGCCCAGTTAACGAGCAGTACTTC
>TRBJ2-5|.|TRBD1|TRBV5-1
CASSQTGALQETQYF
TGCGCCAGCAGCCAGACAGGGGCCCTACAAGAGACCCAGTACTTC
>TRBJ2-5|.|.|TRBV9
CASSAPGRVETQYF
TGTGCCAGCAGCGCCCCGGGGAGAGTCGAGACCCAGTACTTC
>TRBJ1-4|.|TRBD1|TRBV24-1
CATSDPRDRGTDEKLFF
TGTGCCACCAGTGACCCCCGGGACAGGGGAACGGATGAAAAACTGTTTTTT
>TRBJ1-1|.|.|TRBV19
CASTPGPRMNTEAFF
TGTGCCAGTACCCCCGGTCCCAGGATGAACACTGAAGCTTTCTTT
>TRBJ1-1|.|.|TRBV5-1
CASSGQNTEAFF
TGCGCCAGCAGCGGGCAGAACACTGAAGCTTTCTTT
>TRBJ2-5|.|.|TRBV5-1
CASSVGVTKETQYF
TGCGCCAGCAGCGTCGGGGTAACCAAAGAGACCCAGTACTTC
>TRBJ2-7|.|.|TRBV5-8
CASSQLYEQYF
TGTGCCAGCAGCCAACTCTACGAGCAGTACTTC
>TRBJ1-3|.|.|TRBV6-2/TRBV6-3
CASSYSTWQGRSGNTIYF
TGTGCCAGCAGTTACTCGACCTGGCAGGGGCGCTCTGGAAACACCATATATTTT
>TRBJ2-1|.|.|TRBV6-5
CASSSLLAGRENEQFF
TGTGCCAGCAGTTCCCTACTAGCTGGCCGGGAAAATGAGCAGTTCTTC
>TRBJ2-5|few|TRBD2|TRBV3-1/TRBV3-2
CASSQSPLAGTETQYF
TGTGCCAGCAGCCAATCCCCCCTAGCGGGGACAGAGACCCAGTACTTC